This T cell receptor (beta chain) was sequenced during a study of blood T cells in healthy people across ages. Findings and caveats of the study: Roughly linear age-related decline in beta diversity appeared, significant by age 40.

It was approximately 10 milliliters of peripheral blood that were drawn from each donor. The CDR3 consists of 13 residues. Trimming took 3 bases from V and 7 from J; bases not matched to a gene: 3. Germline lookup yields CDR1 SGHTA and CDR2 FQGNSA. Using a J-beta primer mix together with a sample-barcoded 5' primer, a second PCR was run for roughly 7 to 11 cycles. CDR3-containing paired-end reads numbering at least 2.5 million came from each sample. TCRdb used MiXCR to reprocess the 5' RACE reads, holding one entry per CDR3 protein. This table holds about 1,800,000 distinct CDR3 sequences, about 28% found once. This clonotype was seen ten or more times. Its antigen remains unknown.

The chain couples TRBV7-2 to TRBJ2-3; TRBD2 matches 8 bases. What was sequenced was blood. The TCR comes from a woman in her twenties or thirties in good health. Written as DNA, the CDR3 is TGTGCCAGCAGCTTCGGGGGGGTCAATACGCAGTATTTT. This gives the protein CASSFGGVNTQYF. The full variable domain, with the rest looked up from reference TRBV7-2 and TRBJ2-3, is GAGVSQSPSNKVTEKGKDVELRCDPISGHTALYWYRQSLGQGLEFLIYFQGNSAPDKSGLPSDRFSAERTGGSVSTLTIQRTQQEDSAVYLCASSFGGVNTQYFGPGTRLTVL.